Following are 9 T cell receptor beta chains from one sample sequenced in a study of shared clonotypes between healthy human individuals. Only in-frame clones appear in the TCRdb table, and some are missing; sequencing was by immunoSEQ multiplex PCR. The table includes millions of clones, approximately 95% detected once. Specimen: naive CD4+ T cells sorted from blood. Subset described: CD45RA+ positively selected. The receptors were sampled from a man between 18 and 29 years old in good health.

The chain joins TRBV6-5 to TRBJ2-3; 8 bases are shared with TRBD2. The CDR3 consists of 15 residues. The germline V gene encodes CDR1 MNHEY and CDR2 SVGAGI. The V segment lost 6 bases and the J segment 0 bases; nucleotides outside the gene matches: 5. CDR3 region: CASSVLAGSTDTQYF. Here the CDR3 DNA reads TGTGCCAGCAGCGTCTTAGCGGGGAGCACAGATACGCAGTATTTT.

J is TRBJ2-2 and V is TRBV5-6; TRBD2 matches at 7 bases. The CDR3 length is 15 residues. From germline, CDR1 is SGHDT and CDR2 YYEEEE. The ends lost 4 bases at V and 5 bases at J; junction bases unmatched: 8. CDR3 residues: CASSPTWGGTGELFF. DNA for the CDR3: TGTGCCAGCAGCCCGACTTGGGGAGGGACCGGGGAGCTGTTTTTT.

The chain carries TRBV30 and TRBJ1-1; 7 bases map to TRBD1. Trimming removed 5 bases from V and 4 bases from J; junction bases left unmatched: 1. The CDR3 totals 11 residues. Per germline, CDR1 GTSNPN and CDR2 SVGIG (reference sequence). The CDR3 nucleotides read TGTGCCTGGTACAGGGGCACTGAAGCTTTCTTT. Encoded protein: CAWYRGTEAFF.

The chain couples TRBV6-5 to TRBJ1-4, with D hard to call. Trimming removed 2 bases from V and 3 bases from J, with 10 bases in between. Germline V gives CDR1 MNHEY, CDR2 SVGAGI. The CDR3 loop spans 15 amino acids. For the CDR3, the DNA is TGTGCCAGCAGTTACGTCGGGCAGGCTAATGAAAAACTGTTTTTT. The encoded protein is CASSYVGQANEKLFF.

Concerning this clone itself: The sample contains more than one DNA sequence encoding this CDR3. The chain combines TRBV12-5 with TRBJ1-1, with D uncertain. Per the germline V gene, CDR1 is LGHNT and CDR2 is FRNRAP. This CDR3 contains 13 residues. V lost 1 base to trimming and J lost 1 base, with 4 bases between them. CDR3 in amino acids: CASGLDTNTEAFF. CDR3 nucleotide sequence: TGTGCTAGTGGTTTGGATACGAACACTGAAGCTTTCTTT.

Points on this clone: Other nucleotide sequences in the sample specify the same CDR3. The chain has TRBV5-1 and TRBJ1-5, with TRBD1 identical over 8 bases. V dropped 4 bases and J dropped 7; count of bases not matched to a gene: 7. The CDR3 runs 14 residues. Per the germline V gene, CDR1 is SGHRS and CDR2 is YFSETQ. The CDR3 sequence is CASSPGGAGQPQHF. CDR3 in DNA: TGCGCCAGCAGCCCAGGGGGCGCGGGACAGCCCCAGCATTTT. Full variable domain (rest looked up from reference TRBV5-1 and TRBJ1-5): KAGVTQTPRYLIKTRGQQVTLSCSPISGHRSVSWYQQTPGQGLQFLFEYFSETQRNKGNFPGRFSGRQFSNSRSEMNVSTLELGDSALYLCASSPGGAGQPQHFGDGTRLSIL.

The rearrangement joins TRBV11-2 to TRBJ2-1; D might be TRBD2 (6 bases). V was pared by 4 bases and J by 2 bases, with 12 bases between. Germline assignment: CDR1 SGHAT and CDR2 FQNNGV. The CDR3 consists of 15 residues. The CDR3 region is CASSYTTGAYNEQFF. Here the CDR3 DNA reads TGTGCCAGCAGCTACACGACGGGGGCCTACAATGAGCAGTTCTTC.

This chain joins TRBV10-1 and TRBJ2-3; 14 bases match TRBD2. The V gene end was trimmed by 4 bases and the J gene end by 5 bases; junction bases not matched to a gene: 5. The CDR3 contains 16 residues. The germline CDR1 and CDR2 sequences are WNHNN and SYGVQD (reference sequence). CDR3 bases: TGCGCCAGCAGTGGACGACTAGCGGGAGGGAGAGATACGCAGTATTTT. Protein sequence: CASSGRLAGGRDTQYF.

This chain joins TRBV9 and TRBJ1-1; D remains unclear. This CDR3 has 13 residues. Germline V gene lookup returns CDR1 SGDLS and CDR2 YYNGEE. Trimming cost V 4 bases and J 7 bases, with 14 bases left between them. The CDR3 is CASSPGSLVEAFF. CDR3 sequence (DNA): TGTGCCAGCAGCCCCGGTTCCCTCGTTGAAGCTTTCTTT.